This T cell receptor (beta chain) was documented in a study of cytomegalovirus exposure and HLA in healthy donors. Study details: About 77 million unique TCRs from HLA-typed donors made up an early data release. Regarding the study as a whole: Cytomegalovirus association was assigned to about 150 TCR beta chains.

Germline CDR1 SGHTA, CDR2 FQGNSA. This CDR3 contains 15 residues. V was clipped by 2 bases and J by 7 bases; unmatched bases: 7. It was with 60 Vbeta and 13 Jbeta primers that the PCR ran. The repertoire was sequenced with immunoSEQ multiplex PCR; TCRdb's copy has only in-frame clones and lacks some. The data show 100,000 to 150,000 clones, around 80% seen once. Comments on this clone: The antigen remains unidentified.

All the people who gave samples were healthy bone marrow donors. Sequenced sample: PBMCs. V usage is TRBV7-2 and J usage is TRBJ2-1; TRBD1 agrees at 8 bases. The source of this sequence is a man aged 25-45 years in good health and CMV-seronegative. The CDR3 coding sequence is TGTGCCAGCAGCTTACTAATACGACAGGGGAATGAGCAGTTCTTC. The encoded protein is CASSLLIRQGNEQFF.